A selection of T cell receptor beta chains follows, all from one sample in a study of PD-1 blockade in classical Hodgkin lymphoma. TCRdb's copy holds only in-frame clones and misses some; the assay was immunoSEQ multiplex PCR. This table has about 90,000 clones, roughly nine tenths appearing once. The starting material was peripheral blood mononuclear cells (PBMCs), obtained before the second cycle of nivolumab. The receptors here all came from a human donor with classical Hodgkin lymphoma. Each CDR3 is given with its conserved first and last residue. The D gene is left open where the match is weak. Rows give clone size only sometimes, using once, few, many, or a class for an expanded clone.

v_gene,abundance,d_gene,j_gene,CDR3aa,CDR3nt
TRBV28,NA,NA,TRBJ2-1,CASTFARNEQFF,TGTGCCAGCACCTTCGCCAGGAATGAGCAGTTCTTC
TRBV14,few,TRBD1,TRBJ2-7,CASSQEDRGYEQYF,TGTGCCAGCAGCCAAGAGGACAGGGGCTACGAGCAGTACTTC
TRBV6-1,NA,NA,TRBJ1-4,CASSELAVLPKLFF,TGTGCCAGCAGTGAACTGGCAGTGTTGCCAAAACTGTTTTTT
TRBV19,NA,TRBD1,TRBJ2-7,CASRQTGGYEQYF,TGTGCCAGTAGACAAACAGGGGGCTACGAGCAGTACTTC
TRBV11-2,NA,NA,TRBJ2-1,CASSLRRGLSEQFF,TGTGCCAGCAGCTTGAGGAGGGGACTGAGTGAGCAGTTCTTC
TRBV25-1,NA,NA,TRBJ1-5,CASSDSGTGNQPQHF,TGTGCCAGCAGTGACTCCGGGACGGGGAATCAGCCCCAGCATTTT
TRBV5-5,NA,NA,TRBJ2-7,CASANPYEQYF,TGTGCCAGCGCGAACCCCTACGAGCAGTACTTC
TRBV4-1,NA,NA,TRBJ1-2,CASSQEGTSTNYGYTF,TGCGCCAGCAGCCAAGAAGGGACCTCCACTAACTATGGCTACACCTTC
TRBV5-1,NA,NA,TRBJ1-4,CASSFRGGPNEKLFF,TGCGCCAGCAGCTTCCGGGGGGGCCCTAATGAAAAACTGTTTTTT
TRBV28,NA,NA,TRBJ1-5,CASSWTGRSNQPQHF,TGTGCCAGCAGTTGGACCGGGAGGAGCAATCAGCCCCAGCATTTT
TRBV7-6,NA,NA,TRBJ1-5,CASSLGFDQPQHF,TGTGCCAGCAGCTTAGGCTTCGATCAGCCCCAGCATTTT
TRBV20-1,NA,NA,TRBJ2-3,CSALDTDTQYF,TGCAGTGCTTTAGATACGGATACGCAGTATTTT
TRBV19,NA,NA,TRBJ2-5,CASQMAQTQYF,TGTGCCAGCCAAATGGCGCAGACCCAGTACTTC
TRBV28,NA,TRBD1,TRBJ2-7,CASRPDRVYSYEQYF,TGTGCCAGCAGACCCGACAGGGTCTACTCCTACGAGCAGTACTTC
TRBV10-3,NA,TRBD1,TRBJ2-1,CAIDEGTGTNEQFF,TGTGCCATCGATGAAGGGACAGGGACCAATGAGCAGTTCTTC
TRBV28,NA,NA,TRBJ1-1,CASSLSPGAGDTEAFF,TGTGCCAGCAGTTTATCCCCAGGGGCAGGGGACACTGAAGCTTTCTTT
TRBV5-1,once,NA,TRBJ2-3,CASSLESDTQYF,TGCGCCAGCAGCTTGGAGTCAGATACGCAGTATTTT
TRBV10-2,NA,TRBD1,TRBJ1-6,CASSEAGGNSPLHF,TGCGCCAGCAGTGAGGCAGGGGGGAATTCACCCCTCCACTTT
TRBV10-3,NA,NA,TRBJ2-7,CAVNGAGTYEQYF,TGTGCCGTAAACGGGGCAGGGACCTACGAGCAGTACTTC
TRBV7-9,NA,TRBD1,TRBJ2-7,CASSSTGVGEQYF,TGTGCCAGCAGCTCGACAGGGGTGGGGGAGCAGTACTTC
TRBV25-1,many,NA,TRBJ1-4,CASSETGSGEKLFF,TGTGCCAGCAGTGAAACAGGGTCGGGTGAAAAACTGTTTTTT
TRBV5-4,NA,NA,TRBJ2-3,CASSTTTPGTDTQYF,TGTGCCAGCAGCACCACAACGCCCGGCACAGATACGCAGTATTTT
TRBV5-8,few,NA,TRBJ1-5,CASSLLNGNQPQHF,TGTGCCAGCAGCTTGCTAAACGGCAATCAGCCCCAGCATTTT
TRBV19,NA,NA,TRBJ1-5,CASSHRDTGSVRNQPQHF,TGTGCCAGTAGCCACCGGGACACCGGATCGGTCCGCAATCAGCCCCAGCATTTT
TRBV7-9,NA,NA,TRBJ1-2,CASTPDRGNYGYTF,TGTGCCAGCACTCCGGACAGAGGGAACTATGGCTACACCTTC
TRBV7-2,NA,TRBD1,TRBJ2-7,CASNLGAGGIYEQYF,TGTGCCAGCAACCTCGGGGCAGGGGGTATCTACGAGCAGTACTTC
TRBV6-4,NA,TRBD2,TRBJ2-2,CASSPGTSGSTGELFF,TGTGCCAGCAGTCCCGGGACTAGCGGAAGCACCGGGGAGCTGTTTTTT
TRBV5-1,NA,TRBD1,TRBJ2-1,CASSWDGTEYNEQFF,TGCGCCAGCAGCTGGGACGGGACAGAGTACAATGAGCAGTTCTTC
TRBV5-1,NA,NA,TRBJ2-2,CASSLVGGLNTGELFF,TGCGCCAGCAGCTTGGTGGGGGGCCTGAACACCGGGGAGCTGTTTTTT
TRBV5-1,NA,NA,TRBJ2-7,CASSTAYEQYF,TGCGCCAGCAGCACAGCCTACGAGCAGTACTTC
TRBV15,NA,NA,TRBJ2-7,CATSRVADLDYEQYF,TGTGCCACCAGCAGAGTGGCGGATTTGGACTACGAGCAGTACTTC
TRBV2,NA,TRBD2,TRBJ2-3,CASSVGGDTQYF,TGTGCCAGCAGTGTGGGGGGGGATACGCAGTATTTT
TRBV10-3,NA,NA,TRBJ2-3,CASRRPRDDTDTQYF,TGTGCCTCAAGACGGCCGCGGGATGACACAGATACGCAGTATTTT
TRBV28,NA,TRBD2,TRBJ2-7,CASSFGTSGAPYEQYF,TGTGCCAGCAGTTTCGGGACTAGCGGGGCACCCTACGAGCAGTACTTC
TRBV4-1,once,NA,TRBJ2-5,CASSQVLGGERKTQYF,TGCGCCAGCAGCCAAGTGCTGGGAGGAGAGAGAAAGACCCAGTACTTC
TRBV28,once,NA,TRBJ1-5,CASTPPKTGVSNQPQHF,TGTGCCAGCACCCCACCAAAGACAGGAGTGAGCAATCAGCCCCAGCATTTT
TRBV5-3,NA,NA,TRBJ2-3,CARSLGSVYGQATDTQYF,TGTGCCAGAAGCTTGGGTTCGGTATACGGGCAGGCGACAGATACGCAGTATTTT
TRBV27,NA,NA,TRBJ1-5,CASSPGLRNQPQHF,TGTGCCAGCAGTCCGGGACTTCGCAATCAGCCCCAGCATTTT